This T cell receptor (beta chain) was documented in a study of blood T cell repertoires in COVID-19. Produced via immunoSEQ multiplex PCR; TCRdb's table is partial and in-frame only. The table records roughly 180,000 clones, approximately 82% of them present only once. Each participant's cohort was designated according to participant-reported clinical history. Donors in Cohort 3 who had recovered were those with two negative PCRs, healthcare professional clearance, or resolution of their symptoms. Germline V gives CDR1 MNHEY, CDR2 SMNVEV (reference sequence). This CDR3 has 14 residues. Germline trimming cut 8 bases from V and 4 bases from J; bases unmatched to any gene: 9.

The sample was PBMCs or T cells enriched from blood (not recorded which). V and J are TRBV27 and TRBJ1-1; 8 bases are shared with TRBD1. The source of this sequence is a woman aged 50 to 65 who had recovered from COVID-19. CDR3 nucleotide sequence: TGTGCCAGCGGAGAACAGGGGGGGGGCACTGAAGCTTTCTTT. As protein: CASGEQGGGTEAFF.